This T cell receptor (beta chain) was sequenced in a study of T cell responses to AZD1222 COVID-19 vaccine. Germline V gives CDR1 SGDLS, CDR2 YYNGEE. V was trimmed by 4 bases and J by 4 bases, leaving 20 bases between them. CDR3 length: 16 amino acids. Study results and limitations: Spike was spanned by vaccine-associated CD4 TCRs, which were dominant at 160-218 and 743-854. Among the donors, most were white British and more were female, and clonal diversity was possibly underestimated. Unmutated variant regions are reportedly the target of nearly half of TCRs that are spike-specific.

Repertoires were generated with immunoSEQ multiplex PCR, while TCRdb's copy carries only in-frame clones and drops some. Of some 110,000 clones listed, 90% are singletons. In regard to this clone: Antigen unknown.

This receptor was obtained from an adult in good health. Source: peripheral blood, taken on day 0 of AZD1222 vaccination. The chain has TRBV9 and TRBJ1-2; D ambiguous. CDR3 DNA sequence: TGTGCCAGCAGCCCTCACCTCCACCCGGTGGGCTATGGCTACACCTTC. As protein: CASSPHLHPVGYGYTF.